The present T cell receptor (beta chain) was sequenced within a study of blood T cell repertoires in COVID-19. Across the whole study: Samples representing acute and convalescent COVID-19 were sourced from the United States, Italy and Spain. Nucleic acid was either cDNA or gDNA, and it came from T cells, B-cell-depleted T cells, or PBMCs.

Germline assignment: CDR1 SGHNT and CDR2 YYREEE (reference sequence). The length of the CDR3 is 15 residues. With V trimmed by 3 bases and J by 1 base, 3 bases remained unmatched. In the original analysis: Estimation of nucleated cell counts relied on the amplification of reference gene primers. Data came from immunoSEQ multiplex PCR; TCRdb stores just in-frame clones and leaves some out. Clone size and the V and J calls come from that table; the DNA yielded D and trimming. The sample shows 100,000 to 120,000 clones, 80% to 85% of them seen only once. Material: peripheral blood. This TCR was recovered from a woman aged 80 or over with acute or convalescent COVID-19. The rearrangement joins TRBV5-4 to TRBJ2-2; TRBD1 aligns across 7 bases. The CDR3 DNA is TGTGCCAGCAGCTATCGACAGGGGAACACCGGGGAGCTGTTTTTT. This encodes CASSYRQGNTGELFF.